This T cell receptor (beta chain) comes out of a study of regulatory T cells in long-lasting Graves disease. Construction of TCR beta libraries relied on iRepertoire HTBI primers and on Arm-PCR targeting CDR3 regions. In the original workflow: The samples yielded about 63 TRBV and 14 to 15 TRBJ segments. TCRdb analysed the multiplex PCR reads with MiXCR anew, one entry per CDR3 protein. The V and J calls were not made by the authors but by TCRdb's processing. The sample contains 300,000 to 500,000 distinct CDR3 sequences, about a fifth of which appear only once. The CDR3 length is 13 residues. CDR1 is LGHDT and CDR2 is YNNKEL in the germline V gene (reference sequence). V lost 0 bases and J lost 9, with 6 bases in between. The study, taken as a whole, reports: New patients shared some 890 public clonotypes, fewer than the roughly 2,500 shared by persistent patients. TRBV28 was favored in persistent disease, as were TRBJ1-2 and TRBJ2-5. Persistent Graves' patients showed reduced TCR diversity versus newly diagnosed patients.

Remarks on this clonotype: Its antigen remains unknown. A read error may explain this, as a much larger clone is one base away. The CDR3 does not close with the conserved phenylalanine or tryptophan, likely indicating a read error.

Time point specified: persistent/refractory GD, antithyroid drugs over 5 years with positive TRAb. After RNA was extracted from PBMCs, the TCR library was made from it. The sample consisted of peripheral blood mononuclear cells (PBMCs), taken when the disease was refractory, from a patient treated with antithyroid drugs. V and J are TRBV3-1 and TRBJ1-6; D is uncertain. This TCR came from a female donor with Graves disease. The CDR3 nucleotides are TGTGCCAGCAGCCAAGATTTGCCTTCACCCCTCCACCTT. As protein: CASSQDLPSPLHL.